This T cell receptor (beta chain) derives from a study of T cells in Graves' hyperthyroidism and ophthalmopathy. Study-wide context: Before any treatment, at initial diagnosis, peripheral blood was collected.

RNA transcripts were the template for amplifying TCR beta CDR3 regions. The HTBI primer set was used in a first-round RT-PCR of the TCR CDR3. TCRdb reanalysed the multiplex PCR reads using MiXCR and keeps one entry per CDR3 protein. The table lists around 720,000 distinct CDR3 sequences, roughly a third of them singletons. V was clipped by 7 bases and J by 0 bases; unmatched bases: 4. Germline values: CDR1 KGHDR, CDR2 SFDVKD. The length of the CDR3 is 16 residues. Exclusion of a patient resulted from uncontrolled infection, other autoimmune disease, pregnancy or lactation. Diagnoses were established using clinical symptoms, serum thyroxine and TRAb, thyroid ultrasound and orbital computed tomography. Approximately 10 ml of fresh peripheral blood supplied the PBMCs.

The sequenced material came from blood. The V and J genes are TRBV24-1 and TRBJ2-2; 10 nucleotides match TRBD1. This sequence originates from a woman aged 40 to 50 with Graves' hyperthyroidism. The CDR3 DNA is TGTGCCACCAGGGCGGGACAGGGGTCGAACACCGGGGAGCTGTTTTTT. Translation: CATRAGQGSNTGELFF.